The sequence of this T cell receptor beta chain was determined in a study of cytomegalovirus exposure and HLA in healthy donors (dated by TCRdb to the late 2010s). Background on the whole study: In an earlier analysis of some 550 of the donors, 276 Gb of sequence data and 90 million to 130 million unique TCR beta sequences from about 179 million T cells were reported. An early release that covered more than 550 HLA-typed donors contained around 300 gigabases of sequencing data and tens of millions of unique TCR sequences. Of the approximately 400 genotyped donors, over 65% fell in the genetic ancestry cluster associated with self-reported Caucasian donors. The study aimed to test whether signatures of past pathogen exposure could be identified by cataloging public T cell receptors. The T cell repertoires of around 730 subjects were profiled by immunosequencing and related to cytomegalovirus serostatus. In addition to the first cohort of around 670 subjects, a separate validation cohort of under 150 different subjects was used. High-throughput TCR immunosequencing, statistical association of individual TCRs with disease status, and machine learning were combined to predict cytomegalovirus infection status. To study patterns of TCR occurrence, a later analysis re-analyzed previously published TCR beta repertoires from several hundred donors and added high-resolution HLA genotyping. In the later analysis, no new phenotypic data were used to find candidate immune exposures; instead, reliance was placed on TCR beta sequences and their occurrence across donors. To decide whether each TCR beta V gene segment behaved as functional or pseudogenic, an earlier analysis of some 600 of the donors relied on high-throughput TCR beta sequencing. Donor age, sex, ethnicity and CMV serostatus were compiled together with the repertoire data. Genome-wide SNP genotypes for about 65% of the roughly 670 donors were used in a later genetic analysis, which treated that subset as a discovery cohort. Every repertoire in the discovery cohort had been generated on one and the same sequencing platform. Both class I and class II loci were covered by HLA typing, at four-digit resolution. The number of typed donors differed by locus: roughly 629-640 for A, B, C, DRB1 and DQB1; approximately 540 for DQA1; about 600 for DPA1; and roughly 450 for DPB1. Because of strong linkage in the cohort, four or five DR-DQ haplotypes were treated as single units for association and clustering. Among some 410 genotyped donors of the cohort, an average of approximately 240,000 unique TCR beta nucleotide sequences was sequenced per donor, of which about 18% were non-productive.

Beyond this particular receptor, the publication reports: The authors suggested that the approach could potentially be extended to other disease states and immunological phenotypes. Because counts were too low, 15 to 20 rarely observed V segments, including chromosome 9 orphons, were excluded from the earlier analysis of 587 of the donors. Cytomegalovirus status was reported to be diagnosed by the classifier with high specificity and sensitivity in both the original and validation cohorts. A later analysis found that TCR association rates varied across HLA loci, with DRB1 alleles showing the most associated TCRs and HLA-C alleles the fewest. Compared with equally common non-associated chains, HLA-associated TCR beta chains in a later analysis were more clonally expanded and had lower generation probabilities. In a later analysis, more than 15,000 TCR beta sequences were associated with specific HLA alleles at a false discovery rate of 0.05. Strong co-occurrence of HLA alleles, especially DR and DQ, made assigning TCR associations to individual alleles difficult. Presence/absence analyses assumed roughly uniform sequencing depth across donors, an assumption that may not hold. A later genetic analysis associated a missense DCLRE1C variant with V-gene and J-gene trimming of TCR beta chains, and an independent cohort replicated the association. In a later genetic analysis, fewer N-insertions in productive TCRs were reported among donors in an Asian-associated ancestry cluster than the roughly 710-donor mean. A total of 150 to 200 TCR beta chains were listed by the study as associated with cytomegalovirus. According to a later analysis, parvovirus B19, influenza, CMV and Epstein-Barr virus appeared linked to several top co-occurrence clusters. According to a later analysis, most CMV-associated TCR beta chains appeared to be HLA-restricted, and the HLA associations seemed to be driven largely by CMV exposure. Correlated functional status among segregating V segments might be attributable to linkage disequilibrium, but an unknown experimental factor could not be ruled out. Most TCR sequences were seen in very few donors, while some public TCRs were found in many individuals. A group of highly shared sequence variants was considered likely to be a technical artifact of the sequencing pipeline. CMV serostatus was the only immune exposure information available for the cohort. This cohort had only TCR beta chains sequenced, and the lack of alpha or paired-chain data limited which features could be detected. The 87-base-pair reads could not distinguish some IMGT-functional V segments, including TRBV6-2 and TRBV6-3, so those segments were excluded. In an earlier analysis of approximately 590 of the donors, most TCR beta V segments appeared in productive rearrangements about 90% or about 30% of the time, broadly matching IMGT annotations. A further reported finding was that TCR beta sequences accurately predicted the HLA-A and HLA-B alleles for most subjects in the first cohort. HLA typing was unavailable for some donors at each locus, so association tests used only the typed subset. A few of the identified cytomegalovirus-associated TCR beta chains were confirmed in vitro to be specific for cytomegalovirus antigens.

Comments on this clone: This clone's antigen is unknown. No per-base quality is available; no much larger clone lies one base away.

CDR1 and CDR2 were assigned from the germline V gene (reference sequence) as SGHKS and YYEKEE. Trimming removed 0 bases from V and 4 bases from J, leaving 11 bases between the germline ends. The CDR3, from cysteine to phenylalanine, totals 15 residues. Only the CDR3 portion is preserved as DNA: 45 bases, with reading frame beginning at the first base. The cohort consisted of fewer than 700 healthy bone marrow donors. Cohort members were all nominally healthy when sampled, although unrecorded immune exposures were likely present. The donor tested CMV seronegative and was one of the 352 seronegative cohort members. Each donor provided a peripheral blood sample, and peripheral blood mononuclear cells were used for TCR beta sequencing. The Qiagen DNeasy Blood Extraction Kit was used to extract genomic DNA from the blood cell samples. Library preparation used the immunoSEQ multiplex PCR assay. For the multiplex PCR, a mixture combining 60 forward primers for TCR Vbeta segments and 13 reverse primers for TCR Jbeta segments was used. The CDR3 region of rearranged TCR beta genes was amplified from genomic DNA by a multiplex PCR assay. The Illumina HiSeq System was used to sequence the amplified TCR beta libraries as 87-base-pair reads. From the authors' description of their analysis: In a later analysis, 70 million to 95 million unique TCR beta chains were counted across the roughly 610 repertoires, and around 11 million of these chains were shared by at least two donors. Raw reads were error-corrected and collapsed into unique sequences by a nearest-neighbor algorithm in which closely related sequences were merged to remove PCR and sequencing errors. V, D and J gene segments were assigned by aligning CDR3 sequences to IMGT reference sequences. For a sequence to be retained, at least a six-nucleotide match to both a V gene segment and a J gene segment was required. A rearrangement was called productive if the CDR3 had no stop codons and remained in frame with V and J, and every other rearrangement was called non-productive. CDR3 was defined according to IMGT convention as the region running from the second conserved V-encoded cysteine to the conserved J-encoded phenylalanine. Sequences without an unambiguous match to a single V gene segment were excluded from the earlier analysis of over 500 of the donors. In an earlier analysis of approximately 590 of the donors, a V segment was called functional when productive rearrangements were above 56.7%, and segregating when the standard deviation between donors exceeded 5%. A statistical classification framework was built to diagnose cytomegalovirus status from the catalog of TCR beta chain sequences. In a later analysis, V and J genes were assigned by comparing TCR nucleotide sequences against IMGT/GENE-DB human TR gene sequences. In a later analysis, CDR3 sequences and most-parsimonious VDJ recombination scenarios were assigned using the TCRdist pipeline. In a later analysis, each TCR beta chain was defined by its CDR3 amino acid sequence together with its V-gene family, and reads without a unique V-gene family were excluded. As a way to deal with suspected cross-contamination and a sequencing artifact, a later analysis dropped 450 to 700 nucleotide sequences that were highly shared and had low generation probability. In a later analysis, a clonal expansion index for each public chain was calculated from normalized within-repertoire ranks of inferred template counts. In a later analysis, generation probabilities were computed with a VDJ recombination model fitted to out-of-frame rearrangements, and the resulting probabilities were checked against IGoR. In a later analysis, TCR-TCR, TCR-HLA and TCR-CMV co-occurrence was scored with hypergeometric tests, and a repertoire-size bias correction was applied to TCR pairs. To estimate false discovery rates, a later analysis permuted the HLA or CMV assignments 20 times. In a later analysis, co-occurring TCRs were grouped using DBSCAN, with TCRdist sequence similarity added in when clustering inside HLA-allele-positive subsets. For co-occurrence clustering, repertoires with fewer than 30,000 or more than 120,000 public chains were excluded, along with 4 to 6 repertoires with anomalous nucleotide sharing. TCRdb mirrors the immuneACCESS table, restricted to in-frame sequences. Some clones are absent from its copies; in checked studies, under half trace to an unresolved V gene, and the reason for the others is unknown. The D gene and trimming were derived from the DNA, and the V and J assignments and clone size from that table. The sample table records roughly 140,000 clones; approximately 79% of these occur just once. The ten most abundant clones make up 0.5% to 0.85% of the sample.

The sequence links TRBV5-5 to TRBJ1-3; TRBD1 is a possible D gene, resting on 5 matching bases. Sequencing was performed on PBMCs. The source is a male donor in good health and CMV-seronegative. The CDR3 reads CASSLEPGFGNTIYF. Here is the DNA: TGTGCCAGCAGCTTGGAACCAGGGTTCGGAAACACCATATATTTT. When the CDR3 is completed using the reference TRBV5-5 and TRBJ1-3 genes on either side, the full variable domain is DAGVTQSPTHLIKTRGQQVTLRCSPISGHKSVSWYQQVLGQGPQFIFQYYEKEERGRGNFPDRFSARQFPNYSSELNVNALLLGDSALYLCASSLEPGFGNTIYFGEGSWLTVV.